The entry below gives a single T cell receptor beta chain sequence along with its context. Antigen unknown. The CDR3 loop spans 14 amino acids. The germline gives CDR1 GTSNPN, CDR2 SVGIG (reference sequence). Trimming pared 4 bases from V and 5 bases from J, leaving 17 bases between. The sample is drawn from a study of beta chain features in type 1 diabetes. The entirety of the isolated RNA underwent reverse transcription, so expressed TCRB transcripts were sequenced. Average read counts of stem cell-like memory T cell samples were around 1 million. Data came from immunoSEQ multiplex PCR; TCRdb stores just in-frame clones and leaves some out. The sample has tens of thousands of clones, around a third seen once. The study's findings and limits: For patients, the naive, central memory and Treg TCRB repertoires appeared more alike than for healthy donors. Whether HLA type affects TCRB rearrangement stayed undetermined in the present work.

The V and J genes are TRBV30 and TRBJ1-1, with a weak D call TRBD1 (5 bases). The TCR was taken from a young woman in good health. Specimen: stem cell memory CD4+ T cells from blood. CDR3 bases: TGTGCCTGGAAAGCTTCTCCGGGGGTTACTGAAGCTTTCTTT. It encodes CAWKASPGVTEAFF.